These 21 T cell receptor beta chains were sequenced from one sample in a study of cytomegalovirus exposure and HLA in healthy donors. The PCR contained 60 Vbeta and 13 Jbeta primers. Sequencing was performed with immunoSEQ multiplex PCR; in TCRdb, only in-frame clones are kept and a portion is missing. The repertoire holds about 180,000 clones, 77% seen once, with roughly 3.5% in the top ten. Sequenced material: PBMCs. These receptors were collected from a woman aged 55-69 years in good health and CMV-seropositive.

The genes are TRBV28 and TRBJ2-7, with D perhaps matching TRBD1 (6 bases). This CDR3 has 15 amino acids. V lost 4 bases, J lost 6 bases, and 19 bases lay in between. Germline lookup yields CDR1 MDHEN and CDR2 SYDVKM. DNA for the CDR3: TGTGCCAGCAGTTCCCAGACAGGCCAAAAGGCCGAGCAGTACTTC. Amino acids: CASSSQTGQKAEQYF.

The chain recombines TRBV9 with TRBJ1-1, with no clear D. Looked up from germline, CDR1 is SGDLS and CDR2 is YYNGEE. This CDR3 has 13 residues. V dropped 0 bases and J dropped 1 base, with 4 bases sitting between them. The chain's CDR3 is CASSVDRNTEAFF. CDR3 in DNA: TGTGCCAGCAGCGTAGACAGGAACACTGAAGCTTTCTTT.

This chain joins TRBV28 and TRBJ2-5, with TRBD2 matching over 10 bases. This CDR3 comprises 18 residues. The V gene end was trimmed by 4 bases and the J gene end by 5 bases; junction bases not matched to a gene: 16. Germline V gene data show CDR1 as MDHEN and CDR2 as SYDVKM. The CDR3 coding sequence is TGTGCCAGCAGTTCCTCTGGGGTAGCGGGAGGAGGAAGGGAGACCCAGTACTTC. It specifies CASSSSGVAGGGRETQYF. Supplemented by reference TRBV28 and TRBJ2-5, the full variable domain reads DVKVTQSSRYLVKRTGEKVFLECVQDMDHENMFWYRQDPGLGLRLIYFSYDVKMKEKGDIPEGYSVSREKKERFSLILESASTNQTSMYLCASSSSGVAGGGRETQYFGPGTRLLVL.

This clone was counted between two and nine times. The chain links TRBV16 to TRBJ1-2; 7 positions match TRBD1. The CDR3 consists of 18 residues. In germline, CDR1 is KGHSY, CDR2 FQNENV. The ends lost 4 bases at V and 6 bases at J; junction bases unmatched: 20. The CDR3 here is CASSPRVGRTDRAHGYTF. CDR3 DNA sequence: TGTGCCAGCAGCCCACGAGTCGGGCGCACCGACAGGGCTCATGGCTACACCTTC.

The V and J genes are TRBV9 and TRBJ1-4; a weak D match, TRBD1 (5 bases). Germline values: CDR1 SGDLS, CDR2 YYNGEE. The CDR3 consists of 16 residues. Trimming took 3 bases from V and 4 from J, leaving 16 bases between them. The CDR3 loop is CASSGALGGLNEKLFF. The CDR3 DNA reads TGTGCCAGCAGCGGGGCGCTGGGGGGACTTAATGAAAAACTGTTTTTT. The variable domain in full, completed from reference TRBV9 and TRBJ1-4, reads DSGVTQTPKHLITATGQRVTLRCSPRSGDLSVYWYQQSLDQGLQFLIQYYNGEERAKGNILERFSAQQFPDLHSELNLSSLELGDSALYFCASSGALGGLNEKLFFGSGTQLSVL.

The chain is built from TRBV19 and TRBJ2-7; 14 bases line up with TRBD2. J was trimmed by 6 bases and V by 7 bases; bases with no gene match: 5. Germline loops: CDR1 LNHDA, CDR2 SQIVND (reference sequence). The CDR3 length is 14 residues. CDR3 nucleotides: TGTGCCAGTAACCGGGGACTAGCGGGAGCCGAGCAGTACTTC. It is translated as CASNRGLAGAEQYF.

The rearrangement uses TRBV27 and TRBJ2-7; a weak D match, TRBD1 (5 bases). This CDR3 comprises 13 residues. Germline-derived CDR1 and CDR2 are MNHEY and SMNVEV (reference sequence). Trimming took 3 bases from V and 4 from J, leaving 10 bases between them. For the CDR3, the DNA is TGTGCCAGCAGTTTCCTCCAGGGTTACGAGCAGTACTTC. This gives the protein CASSFLQGYEQYF.

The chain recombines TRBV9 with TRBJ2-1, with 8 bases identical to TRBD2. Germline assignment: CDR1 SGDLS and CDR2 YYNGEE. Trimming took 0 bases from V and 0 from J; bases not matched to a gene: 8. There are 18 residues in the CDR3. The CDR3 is CASSVAPGLGSSYNEQFF. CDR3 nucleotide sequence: TGTGCCAGCAGCGTAGCACCGGGACTAGGGAGCTCCTACAATGAGCAGTTCTTC.

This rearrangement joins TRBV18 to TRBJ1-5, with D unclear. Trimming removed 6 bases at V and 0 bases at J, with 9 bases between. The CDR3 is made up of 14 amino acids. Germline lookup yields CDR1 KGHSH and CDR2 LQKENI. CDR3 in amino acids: CASSLQYSNQPQHF. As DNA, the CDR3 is TGTGCCAGCTCCCTACAGTATAGCAATCAGCCCCAGCATTTT.

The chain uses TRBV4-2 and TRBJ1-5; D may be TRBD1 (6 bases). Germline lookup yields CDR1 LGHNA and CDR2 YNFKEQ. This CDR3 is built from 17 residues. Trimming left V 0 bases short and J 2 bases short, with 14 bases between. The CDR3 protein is CASSQEGGARGNQPQHF. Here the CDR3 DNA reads TGTGCCAGCAGCCAAGAGGGGGGGGCCCGGGGCAATCAGCCCCAGCATTTT.

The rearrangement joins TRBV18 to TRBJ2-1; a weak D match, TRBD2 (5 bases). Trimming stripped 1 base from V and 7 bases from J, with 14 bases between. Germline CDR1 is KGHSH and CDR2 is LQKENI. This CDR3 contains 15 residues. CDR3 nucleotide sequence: TGTGCCAGCTCACCACTCGCGGGCCTCGGGAATGAGCAGTTCTTC. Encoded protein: CASSPLAGLGNEQFF.

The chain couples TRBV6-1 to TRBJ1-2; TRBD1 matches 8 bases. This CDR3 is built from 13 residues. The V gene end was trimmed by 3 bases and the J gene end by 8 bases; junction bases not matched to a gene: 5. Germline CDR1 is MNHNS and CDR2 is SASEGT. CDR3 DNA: TGTGCCAGCAGTGAGACAGGGGTGGTAGGCTACACCTTC. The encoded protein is CASSETGVVGYTF.

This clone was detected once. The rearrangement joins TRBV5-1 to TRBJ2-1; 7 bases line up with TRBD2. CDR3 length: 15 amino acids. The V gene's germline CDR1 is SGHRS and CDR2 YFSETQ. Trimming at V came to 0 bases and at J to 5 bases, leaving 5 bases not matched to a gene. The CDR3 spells CASSLGGGSNNEQFF. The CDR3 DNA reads TGCGCCAGCAGCTTGGGGGGAGGGAGTAACAATGAGCAGTTCTTC.

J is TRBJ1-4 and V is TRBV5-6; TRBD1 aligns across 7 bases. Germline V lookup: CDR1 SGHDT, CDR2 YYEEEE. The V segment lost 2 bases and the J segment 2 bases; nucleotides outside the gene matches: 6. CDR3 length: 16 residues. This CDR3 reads CASSLGTARTNEKLFF. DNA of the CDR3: TGTGCCAGCAGCTTAGGGACAGCACGTACTAATGAAAAACTGTTTTTT.

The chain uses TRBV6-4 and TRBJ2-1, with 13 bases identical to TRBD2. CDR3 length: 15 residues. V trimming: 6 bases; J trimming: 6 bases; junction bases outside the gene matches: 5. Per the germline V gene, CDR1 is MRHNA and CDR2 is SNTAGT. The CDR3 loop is CASSPLAGGINEQFF. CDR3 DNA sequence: TGTGCCAGCAGCCCACTAGCGGGAGGGATCAATGAGCAGTTCTTC.

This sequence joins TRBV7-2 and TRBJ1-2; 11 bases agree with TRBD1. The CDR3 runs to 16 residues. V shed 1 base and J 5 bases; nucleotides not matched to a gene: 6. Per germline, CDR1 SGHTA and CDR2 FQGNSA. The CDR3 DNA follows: TGTGCCAGCAGCTTAGAAGGGACAGGGGGAAGTTATGGCTACACCTTC. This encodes CASSLEGTGGSYGYTF.

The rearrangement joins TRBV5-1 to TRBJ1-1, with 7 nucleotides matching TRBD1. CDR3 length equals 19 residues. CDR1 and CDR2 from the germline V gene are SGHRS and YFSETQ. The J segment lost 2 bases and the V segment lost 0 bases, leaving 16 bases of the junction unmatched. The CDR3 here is CASSLGQGPSTRKNTEAFF. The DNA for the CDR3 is TGCGCCAGCAGCTTGGGACAGGGTCCTTCTACAAGAAAAAACACTGAAGCTTTCTTT.

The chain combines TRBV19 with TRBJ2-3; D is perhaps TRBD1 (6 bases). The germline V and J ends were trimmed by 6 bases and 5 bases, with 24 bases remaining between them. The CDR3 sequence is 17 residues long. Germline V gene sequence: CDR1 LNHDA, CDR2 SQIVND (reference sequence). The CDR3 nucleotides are TGTGCCAGTAGCCAGCCCGGGACACTTTATCAGGAAGATACGCAGTATTTT. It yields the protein CASSQPGTLYQEDTQYF.

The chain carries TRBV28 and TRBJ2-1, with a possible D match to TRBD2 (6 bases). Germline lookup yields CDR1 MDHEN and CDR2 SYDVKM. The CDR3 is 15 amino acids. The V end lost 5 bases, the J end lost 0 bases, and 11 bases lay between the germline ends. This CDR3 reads CASSRAGSSYNEQFF. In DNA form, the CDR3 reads TGTGCCAGCAGTCGGGCGGGGAGCTCCTACAATGAGCAGTTCTTC.

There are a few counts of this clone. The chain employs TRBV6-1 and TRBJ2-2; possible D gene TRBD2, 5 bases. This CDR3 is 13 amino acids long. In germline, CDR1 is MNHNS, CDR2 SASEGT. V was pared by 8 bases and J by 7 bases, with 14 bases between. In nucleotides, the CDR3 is TGTGCCAGCCACGAGGGTTTGCTCGGGGAGCTGTTTTTT. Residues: CASHEGLLGELFF.

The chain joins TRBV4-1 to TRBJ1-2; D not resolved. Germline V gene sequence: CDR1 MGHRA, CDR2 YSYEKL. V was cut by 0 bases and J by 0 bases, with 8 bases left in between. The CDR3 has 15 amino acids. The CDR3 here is CASSQEIVPNYGYTF. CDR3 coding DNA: TGCGCCAGCAGCCAAGAAATAGTTCCTAACTATGGCTACACCTTC.